The 10 T cell receptor beta chains given below trace back to one sample, sequenced in a study of blood T cells in healthy people across ages. With a J-beta primer mix and a sample-barcoded 5' primer, a second PCR ran about 7 to 12 cycles. TCRdb re-called the 5' RACE reads through MiXCR, storing one row per CDR3 protein. The sample records about 290,000 distinct CDR3 sequences, about 25% being singletons. The sample comprised blood. All receptors derive from a woman aged 70-85 years in good health.

This clonotype was found a few times. This chain connects TRBV18 to TRBJ2-1, with a weak D call TRBD1 (5 bases). The germline gives CDR1 KGHSH, CDR2 LQKENI. The CDR3 sequence is 14 residues long. Trimming pared 1 base from V and 5 bases from J, leaving 9 bases between. The CDR3, as DNA: TGTGCCAGCTCACCACGGGCAGGGAACAATGAGCAGTTCTTC. It specifies CASSPRAGNNEQFF.

This clonotype was picked up a small number of times. V and J are TRBV7-9 and TRBJ2-5, with D unclear. The DNA end is more similar to TRBJ2-1, so the J call may be wrong. Germline lookup yields CDR1 SEHNR and CDR2 FQNEAQ (reference sequence). The CDR3 is 14 amino acids. This CDR3 reads CASSTSLLYNEQFF. CDR3 coding DNA: TGTGCCAGCAGTACATCCCTCCTATACAATGAGCAGTTCTTC.

This clonotype was observed a handful of times. The chain employs TRBV6-5 and TRBJ1-2, with 10 positions matching TRBD1. V lost 0 bases to trimming and J lost 7 bases; unmatched junction nucleotides: 2. Per the germline V gene, CDR1 is MNHEY and CDR2 is SVGAGI. The CDR3 extends over 14 amino acids. In DNA, the CDR3 is TGTGCCAGCAGTTACTCGGGGACAGGGGTTGGCTACACCTTC. Amino acid sequence: CASSYSGTGVGYTF.

This chain connects TRBV9 to TRBJ1-4; 7 bases map to TRBD1. V gave up 3 bases and J gave up 5 bases; unmatched junction bases: 7. CDR3 length: 15 amino acids. CDR1 is SGDLS and CDR2 is YYNGEE in the germline V gene. The CDR3: CASSATGTENEKLFF. In nucleotides, the CDR3 is TGTGCCAGCAGCGCCACCGGGACAGAAAATGAAAAACTGTTTTTT.

The V call is TRBV20-1, the J call TRBJ2-3, with 8 positions matching TRBD1. This CDR3 has 17 amino acids. Germline loops: CDR1 DFQATT, CDR2 SNEGSKA (reference sequence). V gave up 3 bases and J gave up 0 bases; unmatched junction bases: 11. This chain's CDR3 is CSASPLVTGDSTDTQYF. The CDR3 DNA follows: TGCAGTGCTAGTCCCCTCGTGACAGGGGACAGCACAGATACGCAGTATTTT.

This clonotype has a handful of counts. This chain joins TRBV19 and TRBJ2-5, with D possibly being TRBD2 (6 bases). The J call could be wrong; TRBJ2-7 is a better fit for the DNA end. CDR1 LNHDA and CDR2 SQIVND come from the germline V gene (reference sequence). The CDR3 spans 15 residues. CDR3 in amino acids: CASSWDSGKTYEQYF. The CDR3 DNA sequence: TGTGCCAGTAGTTGGGACTCTGGGAAGACCTACGAGCAGTACTTC.

V usage is TRBV29-1 and J usage is TRBJ1-4; D is perhaps TRBD1 (6 bases). V was cut by 2 bases and J by 7 bases, with 17 bases left in between. The CDR3 has 15 residues. CDR1 and CDR2 (germline): SQVTM, ANQGSEA. The CDR3 sequence is CSVELTRGGGEKLFF. The CDR3 nucleotides read TGCAGCGTTGAACTTACCCGAGGGGGGGGTGAAAAACTGTTTTTT.

This clonotype has at least ten counts. The rearrangement links TRBV5-1 to TRBJ2-2; no clear D. CDR1 and CDR2 (germline): SGHRS, YFSETQ. The CDR3 sequence is 14 residues long. Trimming left V 9 bases short and J 3 bases short, with 15 bases between. The CDR3, as DNA: TGCGCCACCCAAACAGATTTGGACACCGGGGAGCTGTTTTTT. Its protein product is CATQTDLDTGELFF.

CDR3: CASSLSGNGGYTF. CDR3 nucleotides: TGTGCCAGCAGCTTATCTGGTAATGGAGGCTACACCTTC. The chain uses TRBV7-2 and TRBJ1-2; D gene unclear. V was pared by 2 bases and J by 8 bases, with 12 bases between. The CDR3 length is 13 residues. Germline values: CDR1 SGHTA, CDR2 FQGNSA.

CDR3 bases: TGTGCCAGCAGCCCGCAGACAGGGGATTATGGCTACACCTTC. Residues: CASSPQTGDYGYTF. The chain is built from TRBV7-2 and TRBJ1-2, with TRBD1 matching 8 bases. Per germline, CDR1 SGHTA and CDR2 FQGNSA. This CDR3 has 14 residues. The V segment lost 5 bases and the J segment 5 bases; nucleotides outside the gene matches: 7.